This T cell receptor (beta chain) was captured in a study of blood T cell repertoires in COVID-19. At the level of the study: PBMCs, B-cell-depleted T cells, or T cells were the source of the cDNA or gDNA that made up the material.

The J segment lost 2 bases and the V segment lost 6 bases, leaving 13 bases of the junction unmatched. The CDR3 is 16 amino acids. Germline V lookup: CDR1 SGHAT, CDR2 FQNNGV. The protocol was immunoSEQ multiplex PCR, while the TCRdb copy is restricted to in-frame clones and leaves out a portion. The table lists under 250,000 clones, 85% of them singletons, with around 5.5% in the top ten. Recruited during active infection, patients (from Seattle) were subsequently followed longitudinally. This receptor was taken from a man aged 45-65 years with COVID-19, enrolled during active disease. Sequenced: peripheral blood. The chain has TRBV11-2 and TRBJ2-7; TRBD2 matches 7 bases. CDR3 loop: CASSLGDMGGAYEQYF. In nucleotides, the CDR3 is TGTGCCAGCAGTTTGGGTGATATGGGGGGGGCCTACGAGCAGTACTTC.